This T cell receptor beta chain was captured by sequencing in a study of identical twins. TCRdb independently ran MiXCR on the 5' RACE reads; one entry per CDR3 protein. The data hold around 20,000 distinct CDR3 sequences, with roughly 63% observed a single time. Worth noting for this clonotype: What it recognizes is unknown.

CDR3 size: 13 residues. In germline, CDR1 is SGHRS, CDR2 YFSETQ. Trimming left V 5 bases short and J 0 bases short, with 7 bases between. Study-wide results and limits: Beta out-of-frame sequences showed weaker excess twin sharing. Not following the same donors, the study drew its conclusions from cross-sectional statistical analysis.

The TCR was taken from a woman under 30 in good health. This table probably holds off-target reads from a library built for another chain. The chain employs TRBV5-1 and TRBJ2-3, with D maybe TRBD2 (6 bases). The sample comprised memory (CD45RO+) T cells sorted from blood. CDR3 sequence reads: CASRSGSTDTQYF. The CDR3, as DNA: TGCGCCAGCAGAAGCGGGAGCACAGATACGCAGTATTTT.